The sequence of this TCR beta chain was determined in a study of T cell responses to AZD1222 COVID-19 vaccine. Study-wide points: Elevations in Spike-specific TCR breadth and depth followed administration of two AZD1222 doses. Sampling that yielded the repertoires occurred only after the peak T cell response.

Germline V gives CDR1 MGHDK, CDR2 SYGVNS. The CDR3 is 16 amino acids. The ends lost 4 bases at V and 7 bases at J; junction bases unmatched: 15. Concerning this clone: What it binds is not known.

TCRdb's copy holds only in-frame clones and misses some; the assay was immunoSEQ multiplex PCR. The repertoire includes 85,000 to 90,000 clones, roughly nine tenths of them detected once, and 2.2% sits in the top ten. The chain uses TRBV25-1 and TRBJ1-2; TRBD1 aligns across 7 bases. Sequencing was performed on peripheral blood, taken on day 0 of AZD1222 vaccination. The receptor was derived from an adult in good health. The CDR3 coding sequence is TGTGCCAGCAGTGGCCCCTACAGGGGAAGCTATGGTGGCTACACCTTC. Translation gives CASSGPYRGSYGGYTF.